This TCR beta chain comes out of a study of T cell responses to AZD1222 COVID-19 vaccine. Study-level points and caveats: Repertoires were sampled only after the peak T cell response.

Method: immunoSEQ multiplex PCR; TCRdb's copy keeps in-frame clones and lacks some. In the table there are approximately 70,000 clones, about nine tenths of which are singletons. Germline CDR1 SGHKS, CDR2 YYEKEE (reference sequence). The CDR3 length is 15 residues. Trimming took 1 base from V and 0 from J, leaving 10 bases between them. In regard to this clone: Its antigen is as yet unknown.

The TCR sequence derives from an adult in good health. V gene TRBV5-5 combines with J gene TRBJ1-1; D might be TRBD1 (6 bases). The sequencing used peripheral blood, collected on day 0 of AZD1222 vaccination. Written as DNA, the CDR3 is TGTGCCAGCAGCTTGCATCAGGGGATGAACACTGAAGCTTTCTTT. The encoded protein is CASSLHQGMNTEAFF.